The present TCR beta chain was sequenced within a study of monozygotic twins with inflammatory bowel disease. General study results and limits: Distinct T cell subtypes could not be told apart.

UMIs incorporating a 6-nucleotide sample barcode were appended by means of template switching. TCRdb derives one entry per CDR3 protein from the 5' RACE reads, leaving out DNA. This sample lists around 370,000 distinct CDR3 sequences; its ten largest clones have 2.5% to 3%. Concerning this clonotype: What it binds is not known.

The CDR3 has 15 residues. Material: blood. This TCR was recovered from a human donor with ulcerative colitis or Crohn's disease, or a healthy co-twin of an affected twin (not recorded which). The rearrangement joins TRBV12-3 or TRBV12-4 to TRBJ1-1; the TCRdb D gene call, TRBD1, has no DNA to confirm it. The CDR3 sequence: CASSSNNRGPGEAFF.